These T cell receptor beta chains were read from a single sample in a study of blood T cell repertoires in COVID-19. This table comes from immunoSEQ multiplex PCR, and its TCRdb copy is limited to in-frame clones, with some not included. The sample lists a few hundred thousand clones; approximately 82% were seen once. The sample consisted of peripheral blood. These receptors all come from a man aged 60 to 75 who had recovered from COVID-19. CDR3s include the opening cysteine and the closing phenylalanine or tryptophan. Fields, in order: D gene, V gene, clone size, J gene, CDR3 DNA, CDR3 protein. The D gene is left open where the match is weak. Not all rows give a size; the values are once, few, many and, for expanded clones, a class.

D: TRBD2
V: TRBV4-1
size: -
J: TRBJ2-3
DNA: TGCGCCAGCAGCCAAGCGAGCGGGAGCGGCACAGATACGCAGTATTTT
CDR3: CASSQASGSGTDTQYF

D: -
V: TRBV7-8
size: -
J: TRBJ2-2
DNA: TGTGCCAGCAGCTTTGTGTCGGGAAACACCGGGGAGCTGTTTTTT
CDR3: CASSFVSGNTGELFF

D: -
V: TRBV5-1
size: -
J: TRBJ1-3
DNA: TGCGCCAGCAGCCGAGATGCCTCTGGAAACACCATATATTTT
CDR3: CASSRDASGNTIYF

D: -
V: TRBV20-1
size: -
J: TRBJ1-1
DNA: TGCATCCCGGCGGGGGTCCCTGAAGCTTTCTTT
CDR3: CIPAGVPEAFF

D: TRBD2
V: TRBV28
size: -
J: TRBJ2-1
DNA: TGTGCCAGCAGTGGACTAGCGGGAGGCAATGAGCAGTTCTTC
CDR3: CASSGLAGGNEQFF

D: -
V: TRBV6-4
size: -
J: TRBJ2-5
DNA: TGTGCCAGCCCCGGGACTCCCACCAGGGAGACCCAGTACTTC
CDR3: CASPGTPTRETQYF

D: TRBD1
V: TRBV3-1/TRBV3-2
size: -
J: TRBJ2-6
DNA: TGTGCCAGCAGCCAAGTACAGGGGTCTGGCTCTGGGGCCAACGTCCTGACTTTC
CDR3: CASSQVQGSGSGANVLTF

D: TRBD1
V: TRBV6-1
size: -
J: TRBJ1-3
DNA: TGTGCCAGCAGTGCAAAGGGACAGGGTGGAAGCACCATATATTTT
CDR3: CASSAKGQGGSTIYF

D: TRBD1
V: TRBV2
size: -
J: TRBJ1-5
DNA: TGTGCCAGCAGAGGGGACAGGGCAAGCAATCAGCCCCAGCATTTT
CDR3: CASRGDRASNQPQHF

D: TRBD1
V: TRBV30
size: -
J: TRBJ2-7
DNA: TGTGCCTGGACCGGGACAGGATACGAGCAGTACTTC
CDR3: CAWTGTGYEQYF

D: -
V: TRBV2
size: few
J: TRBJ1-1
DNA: TGTGCCAGCAGTGTGGAGGGCGTGGGGACTGAAGCTTTCTTT
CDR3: CASSVEGVGTEAFF

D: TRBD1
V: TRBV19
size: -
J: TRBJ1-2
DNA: TGTGCCAGTAAGACAGGGGGTTACTATGGCTACACCTTC
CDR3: CASKTGGYYGYTF

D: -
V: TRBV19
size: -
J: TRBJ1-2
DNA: TGTGCCACCCAAAGGGCCGCCAGGGAGGTATATGGCTACACCTTC
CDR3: CATQRAAREVYGYTF

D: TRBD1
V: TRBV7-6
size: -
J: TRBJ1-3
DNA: TGTGCCAGCAGCCAGGGGGGCGGGGGGCCTGGAAACACCATATATTTT
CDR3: CASSQGGGGPGNTIYF

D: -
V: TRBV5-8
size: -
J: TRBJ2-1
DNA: TGTGCCAGCAGCTTGGAACGGGGGAATGAGCAGTTCTTC
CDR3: CASSLERGNEQFF

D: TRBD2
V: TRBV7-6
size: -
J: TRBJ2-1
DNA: TGTGCCAGCAGCTTAGCGGGCGGGAGAAAGAATGAGCAGTTCTTC
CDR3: CASSLAGGRKNEQFF

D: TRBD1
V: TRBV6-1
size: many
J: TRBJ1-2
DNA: TGTGCCAGCAGTGGAGGTTGGACAGGGGCTAGCTATGGCTACACCTTC
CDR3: CASSGGWTGASYGYTF

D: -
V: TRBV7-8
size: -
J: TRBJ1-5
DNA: TGTGCCAGCAGCTTAACGCGGACCGGGAAAAATAGCAATCAGCCCCAGCATTTT
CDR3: CASSLTRTGKNSNQPQHF

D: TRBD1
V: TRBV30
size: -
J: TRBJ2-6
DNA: TGTGCCTTAATCAAGGACAGGTTCCACTCTGGGGCCAACGTCCTGACTTTC
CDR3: CALIKDRFHSGANVLTF

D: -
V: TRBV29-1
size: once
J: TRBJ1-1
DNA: TGCAGCGTTTCTAGGCAGTTGAACACTGAAGCTTTCTTT
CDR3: CSVSRQLNTEAFF

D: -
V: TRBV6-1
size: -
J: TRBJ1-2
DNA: TGTGCCAGCAGTGAATTTGGCAGCGGCTATGGCTACACCTTC
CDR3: CASSEFGSGYGYTF

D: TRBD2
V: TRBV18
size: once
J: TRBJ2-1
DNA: TGTGCCAGCTCACAATCCGGGACTAGCGGATACAATGAGCAGTTCTTC
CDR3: CASSQSGTSGYNEQFF

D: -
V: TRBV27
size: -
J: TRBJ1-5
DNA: TGTGCCAGCAGCTCAACACCAGGGGGCAATCAGCCCCAGCATTTT
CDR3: CASSSTPGGNQPQHF

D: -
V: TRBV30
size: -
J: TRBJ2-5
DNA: TGTGCCTGGAGTGCAGGGTTTCAAGAGACCCAGTACTTC
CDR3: CAWSAGFQETQYF

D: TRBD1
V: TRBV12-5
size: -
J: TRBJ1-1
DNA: TGTGCTAGTGGTTTGGTACGGGGTATGCTAGGGGGCGCGGGCACTGAAGCTTTCTTT
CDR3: CASGLVRGMLGGAGTEAFF

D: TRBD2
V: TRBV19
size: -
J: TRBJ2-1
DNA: TGTGCCAGTAGGCCTAGCGGGAGTAACCGGGGTGAGCAGTTCTTC
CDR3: CASRPSGSNRGEQFF

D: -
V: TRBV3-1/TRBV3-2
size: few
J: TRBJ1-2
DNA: TGTGCCAGCAGCCAAGATAATGGCAGGAGGGATGGCTACACCTTC
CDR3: CASSQDNGRRDGYTF

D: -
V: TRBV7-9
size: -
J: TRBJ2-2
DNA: TGTGCCAGCAGCTTAGGCGGTAGCGGGAACACCGGGGAGCTGTTTTTT
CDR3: CASSLGGSGNTGELFF

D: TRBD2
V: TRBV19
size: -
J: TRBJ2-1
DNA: TGTGCCAGTAGTAGAGGACTAGCGGACAATGAGCAGTTCTTC
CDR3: CASSRGLADNEQFF

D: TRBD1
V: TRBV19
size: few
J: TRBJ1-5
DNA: TGTGCCAGTAGTGAGGGGACAGGCAATCAGCCCCAGCATTTT
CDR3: CASSEGTGNQPQHF

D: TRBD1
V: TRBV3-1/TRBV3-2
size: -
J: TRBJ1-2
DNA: TGTGCCAGCAGCAGCCGGGACAGGGGGCCGTCCTATGGCTACACCTTC
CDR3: CASSSRDRGPSYGYTF

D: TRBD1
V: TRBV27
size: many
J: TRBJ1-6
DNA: TGTGCCAGCAGTTCGAACCGGGACAGGGGGCTTTTGTATAATTCACCCCTCCACTTT
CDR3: CASSSNRDRGLLYNSPLHF

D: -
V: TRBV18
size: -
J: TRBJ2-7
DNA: TGTGCCAGCTCAGAGGGGGTCGACTACGAGCAGTACTTC
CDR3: CASSEGVDYEQYF

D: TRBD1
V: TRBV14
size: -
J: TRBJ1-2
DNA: TGTGCCAGCAGCGGGACAGGGCTCTATGGCTACACCTTC
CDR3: CASSGTGLYGYTF

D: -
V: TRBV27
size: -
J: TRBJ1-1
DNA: TGTGCCAGCAGTTTTGCAGGGAACACTGAAGCTTTCTTT
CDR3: CASSFAGNTEAFF

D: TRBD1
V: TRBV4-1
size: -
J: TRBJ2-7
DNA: TGCGCCAGCAGCGCCAGGGGGTACGAGCAGTACTTC
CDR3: CASSARGYEQYF

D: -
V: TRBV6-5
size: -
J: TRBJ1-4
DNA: TGTGCCAGCAGCGGGATGGGCGGCGAAAAACTGTTTTTT
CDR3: CASSGMGGEKLFF